This T cell receptor beta chain derives from a study of metastatic and nonmetastatic thyroid tumors. TCRdb reanalyzed the PCR reads with MiXCR. The sample contains approximately 32,000 clones, 15% of which appear only once. This CDR3 region has 16 residues. V was trimmed by 4 bases and J by 7 bases, leaving 20 bases between them. The germline V gene encodes CDR1 MNHEY and CDR2 SVGEGT. Until they underwent thyroid surgery, no patient had received any treatment. The rearrangement uses TRBV6-2 or TRBV6-3 and TRBJ2-1; D may be TRBD2 (6 bases). This sequence was found in a male donor with papillary thyroid cancer or a benign thyroid nodule (not recorded which). Some clones in this sample may be carry-over from other donors' samples. Sequences were obtained from blood. DNA of the CDR3: TGTGCCAGCAGTTCCACCTCTGGCGGGGTGGGAAATGAGCAGTTCTTC. Residues: CASSSTSGGVGNEQFF.